The 7 T cell receptor beta chains given below trace back to one sample, sequenced in a study of blood T cell repertoires in COVID-19. The repertoire was sequenced with immunoSEQ multiplex PCR; TCRdb's copy has only in-frame clones and lacks some. The table has about 310,000 clones, roughly 91% seen once; the top ten hold more than 9%. Sample: PBMCs or T cells enriched from blood (not recorded which). Receptors originate from a woman in her twenties or thirties who had recovered from COVID-19.

The genes are TRBV9 and TRBJ1-6; D is possibly TRBD1 (6 bases). The V end was cut by 3 bases, the J end by 5 bases, with 9 bases between. The CDR3 is made up of 14 amino acids. Germline loops: CDR1 SGDLS, CDR2 YYNGEE. The CDR3 DNA is TGTGCCAGCAGCGCGACAGGAAATAATTCACCCCTCCACTTT. It is translated as CASSATGNNSPLHF.

The chain couples TRBV28 to TRBJ2-3; maybe TRBD2 (6 bases). Trimming took 10 bases from V and 2 from J, leaving 19 bases between them. The CDR3 contains 15 residues. Germline assignment: CDR1 MDHEN and CDR2 SYDVKM. The CDR3, as DNA: TGTGCCACAGTGGGTGCTAGCGCCAACACAGATACGCAGTATTTT. Residues: CATVGASANTDTQYF. Using reference TRBV28 and TRBJ2-3 for the parts outside the CDR3, the full variable domain is DVKVTQSSRYLVKRTGEKVFLECVQDMDHENMFWYRQDPGLGLRLIYFSYDVKMKEKGDIPEGYSVSREKKERFSLILESASTNQTSMYLCATVGASANTDTQYFGPGTRLTVL.

This chain uses TRBV7-9 with TRBJ2-7; 7 positions agree with TRBD2. The CDR3 consists of 13 residues. Germline loops: CDR1 SEHNR, CDR2 FQNEAQ (reference sequence). V dropped 5 bases and J dropped 6; count of bases not matched to a gene: 7. The CDR3 sequence is CASSGRALGEQYF. In DNA form, the CDR3 reads TGTGCCAGCAGCGGGAGGGCGCTTGGCGAGCAGTACTTC.

V gene TRBV6-4 combines with J gene TRBJ2-1; 8 bases are a match to TRBD2. The CDR3 is 14 residues long. The J segment lost 5 bases and the V segment lost 6 bases, leaving 6 bases of the junction unmatched. Germline V lookup: CDR1 MRHNA, CDR2 SNTAGT. The CDR3: CASRELAGNNEQFF. The CDR3 coding sequence is TGTGCCAGCAGGGAATTAGCGGGAAACAATGAGCAGTTCTTC.

The chain links TRBV18 to TRBJ2-1, with 10 nucleotides matching TRBD2. The CDR3 has 15 residues. Germline-derived CDR1 and CDR2 are KGHSH and LQKENI. V trimming: 4 bases; J trimming: 8 bases; junction bases outside the gene matches: 8. CDR3 nucleotide sequence: TGTGCCAGCTCACGGCTAGCGGGAGACGGCGATGAGCAGTTCTTC. Protein sequence: CASSRLAGDGDEQFF.

The chain links TRBV10-3 to TRBJ1-5; TRBD1 matches at 8 bases. CDR1 is ENHRY and CDR2 is SYGVKD in the germline V gene. Germline trimming cut 10 bases from V and 7 bases from J; bases unmatched to any gene: 6. The CDR3 contains 12 residues. CDR3 amino acids: CATTSGGQPQHF. The CDR3, as DNA: TGTGCCACGACGTCAGGGGGCCAGCCCCAGCATTTT.

The chain couples TRBV7-8 to TRBJ2-1, with 14 positions matching TRBD2. CDR1 is SGHVS and CDR2 is FQNEAQ in the germline V gene. CDR3 length: 19 amino acids. V was clipped by 3 bases and J by 8 bases; unmatched bases: 15. CDR3 sequence (DNA): TGTGCCAGCAGCTTGGTCACTGGGACTAGCGGGAGCATATTCGATGAGCAGTTCTTC. Its protein is CASSLVTGTSGSIFDEQFF.